Described below is a single T cell receptor beta chain sequence and its context. This specimen comes from a study of cytomegalovirus exposure and HLA in healthy donors. The junction had 14 bases not matched to a gene; V was cut back by 0 bases and J by 6 bases. CDR1 and CDR2 (germline): SGDLS, YYNGEE. The length of the CDR3 is 18 residues. PCR employed 60 Vbeta and 13 Jbeta primers. Original handling: The count from a later analysis was 65 million to 90 million unique TCR beta chains, some 11 million of them shared. Clones were sequenced by immunoSEQ multiplex PCR, and TCRdb holds only the in-frame ones, with some missing. That table is the source of V, J and clone size, and D and trimming were worked out from the DNA. The sample carries roughly 100,000 clones, over 70% recorded once.

The origin of this receptor is a male donor in good health and CMV-seronegative. The chain is built from TRBV9 and TRBJ2-3, with 9 bases identical to TRBD2. Sequenced material: PBMCs. The CDR3 nucleotides read TGTGCCAGCAGCGTAGTCAGAGGGAGTAGCGGGAGTTCGGATACGCAGTATTTT. It specifies CASSVVRGSSGSSDTQYF.